The clone carrying this T cell receptor (beta chain) was observed a handful of times. The antigen remains undetermined. The record originates from a study of identical twins. Notes on the study in general: Donors were not followed over many years; analysis was cross-sectional.

MiXCR, run by TCRdb on the 5' RACE reads, gives a single entry per CDR3 protein. The profile shows 200,000 to 250,000 distinct CDR3 sequences, roughly 7.5% of them singletons. This CDR3 is built from 14 residues. V gave up 4 bases and J gave up 2 bases, with 10 bases separating them. Germline V gene lookup returns CDR1 MNHEY and CDR2 SVGAGI. The sample was also reused in another study, on yellow fever vaccine responses in identical twins.

This chain joins TRBV6-5 and TRBJ2-3; no reliable D call. The sample comprised memory (CD45RO+) T cells sorted from blood. The sequence was obtained from a woman under 30 in good health. As DNA, the CDR3 is TGTGCCAGCAGTTCAAGGCTATCCACAGATACGCAGTATTTT. Protein product: CASSSRLSTDTQYF.